The T cell receptor beta chain under discussion was sequenced for a study of identical twins (dated by TCRdb to about 2016). General notes on the study: TCR alpha and beta repertoires from monozygotic twins, unrelated adults of various ages and cord blood were deep-sequenced to test whether fetal clonotypes persist. Replicate twin experiments were performed at different times using different library preparation protocols to rule out contamination. Study-level results and caveats: Out-of-frame TCR alpha sharing in monozygotic twins was systematically underestimated by recombination models, whereas sharing between unrelated individuals was in agreement with the recombination models. Abundant cord blood beta clonotypes carried fewer insertions; young adult naive repertoires showed a weaker similar trend, while memory repertoires showed none. Excess twin sharing in beta out-of-frame sequences was weaker because fewer shared sequences lowered the signal-to-noise ratio. Compared with coincidental sharing between unrelated individuals, out-of-frame TCR alpha sequences shared between twins showed an excess of sequences with low generation probability. Because the same donors could not be followed over many years, the conclusions relied on cross-sectional statistical analysis. Invariant T cells such as MAIT and iNKT could partly confound zero-insertion analyses, although diverse VJ usage argued against such confounding for most clonotypes.

Comments on this clonotype: It has no known antigen specificity. One base away there is no much larger clone; base qualities are not given.

Only healthy Caucasian donors were included. Three pairs of female monozygotic twins, all aged about 18 to 30 years, made up the twin cohort. CD4+ and CD8+ T cell populations were isolated with positive isolation kits from Invitrogen. The method behind the library was 5' RACE. This sample was sequenced with an Illumina HiSeq 2000. A universal primer binding site was introduced by template switching, and a unique molecular identifier was present in the final cDNA, enabling accurate counting of TCR cDNA molecules. First-strand cDNA for TCR alpha and beta chains was synthesized from specific primers in the conserved constant-segment region. To control for contamination, every cDNA library carried two barcodes: a SMART-Mk sample barcode plus Illumina barcodes. TruSeq adapter sequences along with Illumina sample barcodes were introduced in two successive PCR steps. The Illumina HiSeq platform was used with custom primers to sequence TCR alpha and beta cDNA libraries. Turning to the authors' computational methods: Unique molecular identifiers were extracted from raw reads with MiGEC, and CDR3 positions were determined with MiXCR. Recombination models were inferred per individual with the repgenHMM and IGoR tools using an EM algorithm. The analysis of shared clonotypes was done with the tcR package in R, with sharing normalized by the product of cloneset sizes. To study raw recombination without the effects of thymic and clonal selection, out-of-frame nonproductive sequences were analyzed. The public reads were reanalyzed by TCRdb: fastp trimming at Q25, MiXCR alignment, in-frame beta chains only. Rows are unified per CDR3 protein, each entry keeping the most common DNA and genes. The V and J calls, along with clone size, are taken from TCRdb and not from the paper's own processing. The sample has around 550,000 distinct CDR3 sequences on record, roughly 15% of them singletons. Roughly 0.42% of the sample goes to the ten largest clones.

Its CDR3 holds 14 amino acids, cysteine through phenylalanine. This entry keeps only the CDR3 DNA: 42 bases, framed from base 1. Germline trimming amounts to 10 bases on V and 2 bases on J, with 4 as the count of junction bases outside the gene matches. Sequences SGHTA (CDR1) and FQGTGA (CDR2) are obtained from the germline V gene. These same data were also listed under a study on yellow fever vaccine responses in identical twins. As that second study puts it: The authors reported that the T cell response to vaccination in identical twins appeared partly convergent and partly personalized. In identical twins, the study followed T cell clones that responded to the vaccine with precision.

Here the chain combines TRBV7-3 and TRBJ2-4; TRBD1 matches 11 bases in the middle. The sample taken for sequencing was CD4+ T cells sorted from blood. This TCR was sampled from a young woman in good health. The DNA is as follows: TGTGCCACCGGGACAGGGGGTCCCAAAAACATTCAGTACTTC. Its translation reads: CATGTGGPKNIQYF.